What follows is one T cell receptor (beta chain) and its context. Its specificity is not known. These data are taken from a study of shared clonotypes between healthy human individuals. Study-wide results and limits: Having only a few donors restricted how much genetic and exposure-history diversity was captured.

CDR1 and CDR2 (germline): SQVTM, ANQGSEA. The CDR3 covers 12 residues. Trimming cost V 6 bases and J 5 bases; bases outside gene matches: 1. The run depth of the assay was deep. Assay used: immunoSEQ multiplex PCR; TCRdb lists only in-frame clones, some missing. The table includes fewer than 600,000 clones, roughly four fifths detected once. There were no recent acute infections or vaccinations among the donors, who were healthy HIV-negative adults. For genomic DNA, unsorted samples relied on around 93 million PBMCs. V gene TRBV29-1 combines with J gene TRBJ1-4; TRBD1 aligns across 9 bases. Material: PBMCs. The TCR sequence derives from a woman in her forties in good health. Some clones in this sample may be carry-over from other donors' samples. CDR3 coding DNA: TGCAGCGTGGGACAGGGAAATGAAAAACTGTTTTTT. It codes for CSVGQGNEKLFF.